The T cell receptor beta chain under discussion was sequenced for a study of blood T cell repertoires in COVID-19. Study-wide context: Sources were T cells, B-cell-depleted T cells, or PBMCs; the material itself was cDNA or gDNA.

Study processing details: By means of reference gene primer amplification, nucleated cell counts were estimated. The method was immunoSEQ multiplex PCR; TCRdb's version includes in-frame clones alone and lacks a portion of them. For V, J and clone size, that table is used; D and trimming come from the DNA. The table has 97,000 or so clones, roughly 82% seen once. CDR1 MNHEY and CDR2 SVGAGI come from the germline V gene. This CDR3 contains 13 residues. V shed 8 bases and J shed 0 bases, with 8 bases lying between them. Sequencing was performed on peripheral blood. The J gene is TRBJ1-5, the V gene TRBV6-5, with D unresolved. The clonotype was recovered from a man between 65 and 79 years old with active or convalescent COVID-19. CDR3: CASSQISNQPQHF. The DNA of the CDR3 is TGTGCCAGCTCCCAGATTAGCAATCAGCCCCAGCATTTT.